This TCR beta chain was profiled in a study of T-cell reconstitution after alpha-beta-depleted transplantation in children. CDR1 DFQATT and CDR2 SNEGSKA come from the germline V gene (reference sequence). V gave up 3 bases and J gave up 2 bases; unmatched junction bases: 11. This CDR3 is built from 16 residues. Using unique molecular identifiers, the investigators prepared the TCRbeta library. TCRdb ran MiXCR on the PCR reads and lists one entry per CDR3 protein. The table has roughly 220,000 distinct CDR3 sequences, around 12% seen once. This clonotype was seen more than once but under ten times. J is TRBJ2-7 and V is TRBV20-1, with 9 bases that match TRBD1. The sequenced sample was PBMCs from the stem cell graft donor, obtained from the stem cell graft. The TCR originated in a human donor who donated a stem cell graft to a child with acute lymphoblastic leukemia. The CDR3 DNA follows: TGCAGTGCTAGGGCCCTCGACCGGACAGGGGCCTACGAGCAGTACTTC. It translates to CSARALDRTGAYEQYF.